This T cell receptor (beta chain) appears in the sequencing data of a study of shared clonotypes between healthy human individuals. CDR1 and CDR2 (germline): SGHNT, YYREEE (reference sequence). This CDR3 contains 15 residues. V lost 0 bases and J 0 bases, leaving 9 bases between the germline ends. Samples left unsorted employed approximately 83 million PBMCs for genomic DNA. Original processing notes: As immunoSEQ supplied junction-only sequences (without quality scores), filtering differed. TCRdb's table, derived via immunoSEQ multiplex PCR, lists solely in-frame clones and lacks some. V and J calls and clone size come straight from that table; D and trimming were deduced from the DNA. Among over 400,000 clones, more than 75% were seen once, and the ten largest hold around 12%.

The TCR originated in a middle-aged woman in good health. Some clones in this sample may be carry-over from other donors' samples. This sequence joins TRBV5-4 and TRBJ1-1; D unclear. The sample comprised PBMCs. This CDR3 is CASSLENLMNTEAFF. CDR3 DNA: TGTGCCAGCAGCTTGGAGAACCTTATGAACACTGAAGCTTTCTTT.